This T cell receptor beta chain was sequenced for a study of T-cell memory formation after mild COVID-19. General study results and limits: The CD4+ clones that contracted clustered mainly within CM and EM, and the CD8+ clones concentrated in EMRA.

Germline CDR1 reads KGHDR; CDR2 reads SFDVKD. With 3 bases clipped from V and 7 bases from J, the junction kept 7 bases outside the gene matches. This CDR3 region has 15 residues. In regard to this clonotype: Its matching antigen is unknown.

Using its own MiXCR run on the 5' RACE reads, TCRdb lists one record per CDR3 protein. Among 130,000 to 150,000 distinct CDR3 sequences, 15% to 20% were seen once, and the ten largest hold around 2.4%. This chain joins TRBV24-1 and TRBJ2-1; 8 nucleotides match TRBD1. This clonotype was sampled from an adult woman who had mild COVID-19 (a few samples of this study predate the infection). Cell type and time point are not known. Sequenced input: PBMCs or a T cell subset sorted from them (not recorded which). This CDR3 reads CATSDLARDRNEQFF. Written as DNA, the CDR3 is TGTGCCACCAGTGATCTCGCCCGGGACAGGAATGAGCAGTTCTTC.